Listed below are T cell receptor beta chains from one sample, sequenced in a study of T cell responses to AZD1222 COVID-19 vaccine. TCRdb's table, derived via immunoSEQ multiplex PCR, lists solely in-frame clones and lacks some. The repertoire holds fewer than 200,000 clones, with approximately 91% as singletons. The sample was peripheral blood, taken on day 0 of AZD1222 vaccination. The receptors stem from an adult in good health. The CDR3 runs from the conserved cysteine through the conserved F or W. A D gene is named only where the DNA matches it firmly. Expanded clones get a size class; other rows say once, few or many, or leave the size out.

v_call	clone_size	j_call	d_call	cdr3_aa	cdr3_nt
TRBV24-1	NA	TRBJ2-1	NA	CATSLQGSYNEQFF	TGTGCCACCAGTCTCCAGGGCTCCTACAATGAGCAGTTCTTC
TRBV7-3	NA	TRBJ2-1	NA	CASSSQMGGMQFF	TGTGCCAGCAGCTCCCAAATGGGCGGGATGCAGTTCTTC
TRBV29-1	few	TRBJ1-3	NA	CSVRISGNTIYF	TGCAGCGTTCGGATCTCTGGAAACACCATATATTTT
TRBV2	NA	TRBJ1-1	NA	CASSEARGQTTEAFF	TGTGCCAGCAGTGAAGCGCGGGGGCAAACGACTGAAGCTTTCTTT
TRBV9	NA	TRBJ1-3	NA	CASSVGDITGNTIYF	TGTGCCAGCAGCGTAGGTGACATAACTGGAAACACCATATATTTT
TRBV9	NA	TRBJ2-7	NA	CASSARDLSYEQYF	TGTGCCAGCAGCGCGCGGGACTTATCCTACGAGCAGTACTTC
TRBV10-3	NA	TRBJ2-3	NA	CATRQGLGADTQYF	TGTGCCACCCGTCAGGGGCTAGGGGCAGATACGCAGTATTTT
TRBV29-1	NA	TRBJ2-1	TRBD2	CSVKREGLHNEQFF	TGCAGCGTTAAGAGGGAGGGGTTACATAATGAGCAGTTCTTC
TRBV30	NA	TRBJ1-1	TRBD1	CAWSWGQSVTEAFF	TGTGCCTGGAGTTGGGGACAGTCGGTTACTGAAGCTTTCTTT
TRBV28	NA	TRBJ2-7	TRBD1	CASSFEGQLIYEQYF	TGTGCCAGCAGTTTCGAGGGACAGCTTATCTACGAGCAGTACTTC
TRBV29-1	NA	TRBJ2-3	TRBD2	CSVVWAGGDRSTDTQYF	TGCAGCGTTGTCTGGGCGGGAGGGGATAGAAGCACAGATACGCAGTATTTT
TRBV9	NA	TRBJ1-6	NA	CASSALTDAYNSPLHF	TGTGCCAGCAGCGCCCTGACAGACGCCTATAATTCACCCCTCCACTTT
TRBV30	NA	TRBJ2-1	NA	CAWSQPFRDNEQFF	TGTGCCTGGAGTCAACCCTTCAGGGACAATGAGCAGTTCTTC
TRBV30	once	TRBJ1-2	NA	CARTGGDNYGYTF	TGTGCCCGCACCGGGGGCGATAACTATGGCTACACCTTC
TRBV12-3/TRBV12-4	NA	TRBJ1-1	NA	CASSLAAEAFF	TGTGCCAGCAGTTTGGCAGCCGAAGCTTTCTTT
TRBV6-5	once	TRBJ1-5	NA	CASQSRVHQPQHF	TGTGCCAGTCAGTCCAGGGTGCATCAGCCCCAGCATTTT
TRBV2	NA	TRBJ2-7	NA	CASSRNGNEQYF	TGTGCCAGCAGTAGGAATGGCAATGAGCAGTACTTC
TRBV2	NA	TRBJ2-6	NA	CASSGAGANVLTF	TGTGCCAGCAGTGGGGCTGGGGCCAACGTCCTGACTTTC
TRBV19	NA	TRBJ2-6	NA	CASSPQVYSSGANVLTF	TGTGCCAGTAGTCCCCAGGTGTATTCCTCTGGGGCCAACGTCCTGACTTTC
TRBV25-1	NA	TRBJ1-4	NA	CASSWGVNEKLFF	TGTGCCAGCAGTTGGGGGGTTAATGAAAAACTGTTTTTT
TRBV10-1	NA	TRBJ1-1	NA	CASRDAMNTEAFF	TGCGCCAGCAGGGACGCCATGAACACTGAAGCTTTCTTT
TRBV20-1	NA	TRBJ2-1	NA	CSASGGVGNEQFF	TGCAGTGCTAGTGGGGGAGTTGGCAATGAGCAGTTCTTC
TRBV30	NA	TRBJ1-5	NA	CAWGGSAGNQPQHF	TGTGCCTGGGGGGGCTCAGCGGGCAATCAGCCCCAGCATTTT
TRBV18	NA	TRBJ1-2	NA	CASSPTVNYGYTF	TGTGCCAGCTCACCAACAGTTAACTATGGCTACACCTTC
TRBV7-2	NA	TRBJ2-5	TRBD2	CASSLESGTSGSRTQYF	TGTGCCAGCAGCTTAGAGTCAGGGACTAGCGGGTCACGGACCCAGTACTTC
TRBV18	NA	TRBJ2-5	NA	CASSPQGGKTQYF	TGTGCCAGCTCACCCCAGGGCGGGAAGACCCAGTACTTC
TRBV11-2	NA	TRBJ2-5	TRBD2	CASSSGLAGSQETQYF	TGTGCCAGCAGCTCAGGACTAGCGGGTAGCCAAGAGACCCAGTACTTC
TRBV2	NA	TRBJ1-6	TRBD1	CASSPGQVNSPLHF	TGTGCCAGCAGCCCGGGACAGGTGAATTCACCCCTCCACTTT
TRBV6-5	NA	TRBJ1-3	NA	CASSYAGPSSGNTIYF	TGTGCCAGCAGTTACGCAGGGCCTTCCTCTGGAAACACCATATATTTT
TRBV9	NA	TRBJ2-5	TRBD1	CASRQGIGEETQYF	TGTGCCAGCAGACAGGGGATAGGGGAGGAGACCCAGTACTTC
TRBV19	NA	TRBJ2-3	NA	CASKIGRRVTDTQYF	TGTGCCAGTAAGATCGGGCGTAGGGTCACAGATACGCAGTATTTT
TRBV6-5	NA	TRBJ1-1	NA	CASSYGGLNTEAFF	TGTGCCAGCAGTTACGGCGGATTGAACACTGAAGCTTTCTTT
TRBV3-1/TRBV3-2	NA	TRBJ1-1	NA	CASSQKVTEAFF	TGTGCCAGCAGCCAGAAGGTCACTGAAGCTTTCTTT
TRBV6-5	NA	TRBJ1-2	NA	CASSNGHYGYTF	TGTGCCAGCAGTAATGGACACTATGGCTACACCTTC
TRBV3-1/TRBV3-2	NA	TRBJ1-2	NA	CASSRGGPGYYGYTF	TGTGCCAGCAGCCGAGGGGGGCCGGGCTACTATGGCTACACCTTC
TRBV7-3	NA	TRBJ2-1	TRBD2	CASSLWRGGYEQFF	TGTGCCAGCAGCTTATGGCGGGGGGGCTATGAGCAGTTCTTC